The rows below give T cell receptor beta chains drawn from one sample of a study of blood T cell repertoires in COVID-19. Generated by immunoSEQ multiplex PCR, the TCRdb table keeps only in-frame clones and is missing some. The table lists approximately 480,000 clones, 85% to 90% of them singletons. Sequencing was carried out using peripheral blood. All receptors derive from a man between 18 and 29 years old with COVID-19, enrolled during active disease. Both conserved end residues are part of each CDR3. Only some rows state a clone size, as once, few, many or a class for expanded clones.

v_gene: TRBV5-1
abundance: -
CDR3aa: CASTGKPYEQYF

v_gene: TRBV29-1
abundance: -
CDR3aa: CSVARPGLAGKKQFF

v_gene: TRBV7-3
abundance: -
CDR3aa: CASSLQGDVGGELFF

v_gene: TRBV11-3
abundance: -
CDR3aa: CASSLGLAGVTGELFF

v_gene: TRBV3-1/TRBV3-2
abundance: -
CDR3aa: CASSQDRTAEYEQYF

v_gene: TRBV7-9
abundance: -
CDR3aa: CASSLMSSRTSTDTQYF

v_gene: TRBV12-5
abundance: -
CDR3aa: CASGLVSGGATGELFF

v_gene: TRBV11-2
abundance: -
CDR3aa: CASSLEELQETQYF

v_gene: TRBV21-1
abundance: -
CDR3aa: CASSKGDRTSGDNEQFF

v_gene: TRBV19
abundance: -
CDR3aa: CASSTRQPAGEQYF

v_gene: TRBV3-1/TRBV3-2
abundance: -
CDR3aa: CASSQGLAGGWTNEQYF

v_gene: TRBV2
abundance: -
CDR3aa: CASRKQGAGGQPQHF

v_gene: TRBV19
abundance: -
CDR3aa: CASSTLGQGNSPLHF

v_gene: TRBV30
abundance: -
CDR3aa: CAWSRTEGNQPQHF

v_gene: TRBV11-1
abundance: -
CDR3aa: CASSEGLPKETQYF

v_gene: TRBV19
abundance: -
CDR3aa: CASSNSGGPFSSYNEQFF

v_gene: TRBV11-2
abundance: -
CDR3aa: CASSLTLSSYNEQFF

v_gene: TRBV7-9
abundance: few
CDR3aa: CASSLSTVAYEQYF

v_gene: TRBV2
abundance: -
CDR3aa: CASVENYGYTF

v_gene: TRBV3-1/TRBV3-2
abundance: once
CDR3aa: CASSQAGGSNQPQHF

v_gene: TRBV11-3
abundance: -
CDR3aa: CASSPPTVDNEQFF

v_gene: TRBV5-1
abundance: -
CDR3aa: CASSPRQGDTGELFF

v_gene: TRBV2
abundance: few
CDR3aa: CASDFTGDYGYTF

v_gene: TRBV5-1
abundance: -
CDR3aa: CASSAAIRGLGEKLFF

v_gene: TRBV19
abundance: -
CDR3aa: CASSRAPGLAGGRETQYF

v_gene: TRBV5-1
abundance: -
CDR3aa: CASSTDRGYTDTQYF

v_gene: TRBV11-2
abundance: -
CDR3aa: CASSYGTSGGYEQYF

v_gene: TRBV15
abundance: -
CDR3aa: CATSSSGIDNEQFF

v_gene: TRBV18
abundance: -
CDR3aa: CASSLYASSYEQYF

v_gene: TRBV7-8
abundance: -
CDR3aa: CASSSAGTGGERGETQYF

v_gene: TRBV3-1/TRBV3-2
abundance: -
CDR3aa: CASSPNVLKGGGYTF

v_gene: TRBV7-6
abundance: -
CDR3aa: CASSANVGGYNEQFF

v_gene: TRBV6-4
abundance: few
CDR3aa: CASSDQGGPGTQYF

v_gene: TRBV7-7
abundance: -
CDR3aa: CASSLAPGSYNEQFF

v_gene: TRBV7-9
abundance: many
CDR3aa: CASSPSNRGHEQYF

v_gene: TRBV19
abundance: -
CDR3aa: CASSIDGQGERETQYF

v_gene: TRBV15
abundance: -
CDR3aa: CATSNGQENEKLFF

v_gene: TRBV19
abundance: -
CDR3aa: CASSQQGIGNQPQHF

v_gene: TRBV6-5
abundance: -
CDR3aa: CASREVRSNQPQHF

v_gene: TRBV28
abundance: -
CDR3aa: CASSALAGPSTDTQYF

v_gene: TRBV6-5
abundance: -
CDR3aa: CASSYSKGTGLSGYTF

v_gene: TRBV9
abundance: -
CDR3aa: CASSIFGGGETQYF

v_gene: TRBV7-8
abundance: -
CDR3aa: CASHYRLQGDAFF

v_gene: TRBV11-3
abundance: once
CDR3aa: CASNPGPRDTQYF

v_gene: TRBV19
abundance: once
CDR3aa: CASSTSGFNEQFF

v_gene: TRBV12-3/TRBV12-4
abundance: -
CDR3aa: CASRTGISGYTF

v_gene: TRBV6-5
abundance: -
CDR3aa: CASSYSDRGVTGYTF

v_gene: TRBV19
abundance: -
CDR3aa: CASSNPNRGHNSPLHF

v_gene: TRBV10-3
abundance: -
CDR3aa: CAISVGVSGNTIYF